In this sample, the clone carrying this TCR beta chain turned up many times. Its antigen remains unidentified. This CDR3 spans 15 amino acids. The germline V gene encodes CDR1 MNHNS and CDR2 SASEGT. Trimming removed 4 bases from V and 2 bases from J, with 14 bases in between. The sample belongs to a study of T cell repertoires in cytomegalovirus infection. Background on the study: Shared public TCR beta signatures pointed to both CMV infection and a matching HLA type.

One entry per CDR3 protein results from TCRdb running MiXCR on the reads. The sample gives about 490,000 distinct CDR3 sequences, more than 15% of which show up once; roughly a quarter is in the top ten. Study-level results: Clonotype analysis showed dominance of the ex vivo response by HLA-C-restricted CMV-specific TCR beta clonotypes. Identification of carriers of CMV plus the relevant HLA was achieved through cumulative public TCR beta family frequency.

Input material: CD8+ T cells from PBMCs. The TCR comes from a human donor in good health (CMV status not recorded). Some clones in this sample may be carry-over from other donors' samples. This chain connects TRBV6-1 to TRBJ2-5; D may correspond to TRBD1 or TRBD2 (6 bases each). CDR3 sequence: CASSGARGPQETQYF. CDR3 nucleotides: TGTGCCAGCAGTGGGGCACGGGGGCCTCAAGAGACCCAGTACTTC.